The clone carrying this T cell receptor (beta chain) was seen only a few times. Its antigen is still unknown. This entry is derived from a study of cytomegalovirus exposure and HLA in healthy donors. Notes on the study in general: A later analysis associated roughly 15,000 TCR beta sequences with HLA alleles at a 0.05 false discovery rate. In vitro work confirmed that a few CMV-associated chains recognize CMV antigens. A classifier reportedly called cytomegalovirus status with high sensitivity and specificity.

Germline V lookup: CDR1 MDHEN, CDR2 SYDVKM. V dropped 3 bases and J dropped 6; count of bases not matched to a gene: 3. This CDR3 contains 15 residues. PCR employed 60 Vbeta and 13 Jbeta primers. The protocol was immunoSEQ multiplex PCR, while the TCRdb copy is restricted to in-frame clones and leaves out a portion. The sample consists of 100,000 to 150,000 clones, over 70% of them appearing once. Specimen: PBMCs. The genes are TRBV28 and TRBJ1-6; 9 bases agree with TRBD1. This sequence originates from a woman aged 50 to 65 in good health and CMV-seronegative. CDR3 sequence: CASSLRDRANSPLHF. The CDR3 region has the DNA TGTGCCAGCAGTTTGAGGGACAGGGCTAATTCACCCCTCCACTTT.